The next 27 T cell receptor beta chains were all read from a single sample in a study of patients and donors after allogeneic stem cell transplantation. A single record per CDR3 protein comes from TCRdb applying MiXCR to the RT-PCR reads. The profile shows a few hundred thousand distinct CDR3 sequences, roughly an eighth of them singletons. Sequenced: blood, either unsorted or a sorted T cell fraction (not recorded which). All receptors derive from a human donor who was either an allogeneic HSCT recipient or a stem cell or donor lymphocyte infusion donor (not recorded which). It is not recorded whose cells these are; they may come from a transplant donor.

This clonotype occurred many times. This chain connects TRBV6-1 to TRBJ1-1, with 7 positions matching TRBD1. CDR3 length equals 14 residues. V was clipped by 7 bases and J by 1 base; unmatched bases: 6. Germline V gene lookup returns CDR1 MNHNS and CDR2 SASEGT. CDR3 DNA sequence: TGTGCCAGCACTAAGGGGGCTAGGAACACTGAAGCTTTCTTT. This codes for CASTKGARNTEAFF.

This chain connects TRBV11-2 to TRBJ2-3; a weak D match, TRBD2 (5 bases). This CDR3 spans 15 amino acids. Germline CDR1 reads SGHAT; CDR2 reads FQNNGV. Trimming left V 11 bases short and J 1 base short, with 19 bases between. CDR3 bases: TGTGCCTCATCGACTAATGGACGACGCACAGATACGCAGTATTTT. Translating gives CASSTNGRRTDTQYF. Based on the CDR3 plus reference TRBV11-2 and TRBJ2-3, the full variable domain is EAGVAQSPRYKIIEKRQSVAFWCNPISGHATLYWYQQILGQGPKLLIQFQNNGVVDDSQLPKDRFSAERLKGVDSTLKIQPAKLEDSAVYLCASSTNGRRTDTQYFGPGTRLTVL.

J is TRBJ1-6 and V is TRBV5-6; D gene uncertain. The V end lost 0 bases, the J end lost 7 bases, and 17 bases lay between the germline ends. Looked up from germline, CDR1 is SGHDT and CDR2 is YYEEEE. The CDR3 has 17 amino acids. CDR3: CASSLVSNRPRNSPLHF. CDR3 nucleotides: TGTGCCAGCAGCTTGGTATCAAATCGTCCAAGGAATTCACCCCTCCACTTT.

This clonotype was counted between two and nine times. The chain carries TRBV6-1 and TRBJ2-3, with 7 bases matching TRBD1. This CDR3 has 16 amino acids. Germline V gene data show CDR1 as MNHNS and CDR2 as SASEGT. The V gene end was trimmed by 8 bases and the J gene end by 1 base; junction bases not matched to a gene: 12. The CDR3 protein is CASGETGKFGTDTQYF. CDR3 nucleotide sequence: TGTGCCAGCGGAGAGACAGGGAAGTTTGGCACAGATACGCAGTATTTT.

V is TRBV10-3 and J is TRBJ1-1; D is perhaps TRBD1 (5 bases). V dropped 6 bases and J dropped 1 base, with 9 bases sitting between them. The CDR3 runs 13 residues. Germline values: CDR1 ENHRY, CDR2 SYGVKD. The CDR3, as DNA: TGTGCCATCAGCGGGACGGCGAACACTGAAGCTTTCTTT. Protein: CAISGTANTEAFF.

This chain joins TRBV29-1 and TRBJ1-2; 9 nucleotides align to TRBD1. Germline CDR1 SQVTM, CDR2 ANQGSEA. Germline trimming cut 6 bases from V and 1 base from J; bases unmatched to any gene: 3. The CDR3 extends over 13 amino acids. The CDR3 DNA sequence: TGCAGCGTGGAGGGACAGGGTAACTATGGCTACACCTTC. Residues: CSVEGQGNYGYTF. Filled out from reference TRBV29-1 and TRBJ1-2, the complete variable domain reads SAVISQKPSRDICQRGTSLTIQCQVDSQVTMMFWYRQQPGQSLTLIATANQGSEATYESGFVIDKFPISRPNLTFSTLTVSNMSPEDSSIYLCSVEGQGNYGYTFGSGTRLTVV.

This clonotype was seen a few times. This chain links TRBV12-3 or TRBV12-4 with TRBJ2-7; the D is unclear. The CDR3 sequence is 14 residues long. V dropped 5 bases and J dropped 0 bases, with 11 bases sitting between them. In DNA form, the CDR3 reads TGTGCCAGCAGTCGCATGGATCGCTCCTACGAGCAGTACTTC. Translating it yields CASSRMDRSYEQYF.

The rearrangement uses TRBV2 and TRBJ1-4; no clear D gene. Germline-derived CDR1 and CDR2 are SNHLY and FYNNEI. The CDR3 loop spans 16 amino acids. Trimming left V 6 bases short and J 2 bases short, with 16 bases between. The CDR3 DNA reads TGTGCCAGCAGCACACGCACCCGGGGTACTAATGAAAAACTGTTTTTT. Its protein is CASSTRTRGTNEKLFF.

The CDR3 sequence: CASSEGTLRHEQFF. CDR3 sequence (DNA): TGTGCCAGCAGTGAAGGGACCCTCCGGCATGAGCAGTTCTTC. This chain joins TRBV6-1 and TRBJ2-1; the D is unclear. Germline loops: CDR1 MNHNS, CDR2 SASEGT. Trimming left V 1 base short and J 8 bases short, with 12 bases between. The CDR3 extends over 14 amino acids.

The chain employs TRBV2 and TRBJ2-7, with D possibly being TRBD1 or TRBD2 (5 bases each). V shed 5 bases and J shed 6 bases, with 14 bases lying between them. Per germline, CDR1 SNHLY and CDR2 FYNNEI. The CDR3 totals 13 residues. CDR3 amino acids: CASSPMGVGEQYF. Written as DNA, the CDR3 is TGTGCCAGCAGTCCAATGGGGGTGGGCGAGCAGTACTTC.

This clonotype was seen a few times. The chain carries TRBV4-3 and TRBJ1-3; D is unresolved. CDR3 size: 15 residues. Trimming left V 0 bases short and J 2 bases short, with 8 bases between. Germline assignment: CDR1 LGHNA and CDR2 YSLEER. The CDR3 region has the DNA TGCGCCAGCAGCCAAGAACGGCGGCCTGGAAACACCATATATTTT. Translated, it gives CASSQERRPGNTIYF.

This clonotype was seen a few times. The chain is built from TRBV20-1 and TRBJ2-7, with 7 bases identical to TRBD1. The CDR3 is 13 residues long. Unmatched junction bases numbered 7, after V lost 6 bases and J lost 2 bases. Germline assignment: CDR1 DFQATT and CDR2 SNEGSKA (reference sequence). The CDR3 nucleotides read TGCAGTGCACGGACAGGTTTTACCTACGAGCAGTACTTC. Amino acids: CSARTGFTYEQYF.

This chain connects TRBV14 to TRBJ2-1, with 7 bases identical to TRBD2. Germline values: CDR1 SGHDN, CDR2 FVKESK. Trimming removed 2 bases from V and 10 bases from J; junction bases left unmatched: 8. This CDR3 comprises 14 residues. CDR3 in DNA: TGTGCCAGCAGCCAACGATGGCGGGGAGGGGAGCAGTTCTTC. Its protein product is CASSQRWRGGEQFF.

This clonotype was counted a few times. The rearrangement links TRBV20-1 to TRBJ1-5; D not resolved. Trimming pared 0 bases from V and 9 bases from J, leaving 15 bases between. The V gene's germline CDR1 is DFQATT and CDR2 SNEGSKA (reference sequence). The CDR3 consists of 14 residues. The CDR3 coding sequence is TGCAGTGCTAGAGATGGGCCTAAAAATGGGCCCCAGCATTTT. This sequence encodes CSARDGPKNGPQHF.

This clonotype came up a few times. This CDR3 is CASSQGLERGSTDTQYF. The CDR3 bases are TGTGCCAGCAGCCAAGGCTTGGAGCGGGGCAGCACAGATACGCAGTATTTT. This rearrangement joins TRBV4-2 to TRBJ2-3; 7 positions match TRBD2. The trim removed 1 base at V and 0 bases at J, leaving 7 bases unmatched. The CDR3 runs 17 residues. CDR1 is LGHNA, CDR2 YNFKEQ, per germline.

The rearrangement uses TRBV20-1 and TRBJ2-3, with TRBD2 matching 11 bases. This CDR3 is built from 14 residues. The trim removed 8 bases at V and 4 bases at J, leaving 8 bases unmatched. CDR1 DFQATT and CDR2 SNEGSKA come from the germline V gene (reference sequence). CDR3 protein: CSLPTSGRADTQYF. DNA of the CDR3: TGCAGTCTACCCACTAGCGGGAGAGCAGATACGCAGTATTTT.

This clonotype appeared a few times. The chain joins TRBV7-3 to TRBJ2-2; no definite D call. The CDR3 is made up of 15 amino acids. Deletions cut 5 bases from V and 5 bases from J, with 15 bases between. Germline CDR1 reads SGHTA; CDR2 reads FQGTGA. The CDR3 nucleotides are TGTGCCAGCAGCCTTCAGAGTCCGGAGACCGGGGAGCTGTTTTTT. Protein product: CASSLQSPETGELFF.

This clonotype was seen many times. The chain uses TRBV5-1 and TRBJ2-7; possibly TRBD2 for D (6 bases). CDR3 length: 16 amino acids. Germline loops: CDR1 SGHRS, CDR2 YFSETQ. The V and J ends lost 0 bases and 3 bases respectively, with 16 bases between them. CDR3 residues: CASSLDGTAFLYEQYF. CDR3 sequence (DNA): TGCGCCAGCAGCTTGGACGGGACTGCCTTTCTCTACGAGCAGTACTTC.

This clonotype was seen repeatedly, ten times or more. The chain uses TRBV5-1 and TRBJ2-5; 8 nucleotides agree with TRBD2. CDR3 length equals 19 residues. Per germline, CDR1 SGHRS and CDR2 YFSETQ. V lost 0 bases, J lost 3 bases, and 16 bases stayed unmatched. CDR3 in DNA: TGCGCCAGCAGCTTGGCAAGCGGGAGAAGTTACGCCCCGAAAGAGACCCAGTACTTC. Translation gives CASSLASGRSYAPKETQYF.

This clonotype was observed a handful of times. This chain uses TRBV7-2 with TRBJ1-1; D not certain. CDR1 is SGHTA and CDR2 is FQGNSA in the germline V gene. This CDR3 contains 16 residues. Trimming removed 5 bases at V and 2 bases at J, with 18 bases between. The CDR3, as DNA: TGTGCCAGCAGCCCGCGCCCGGGCCAACAAAACACTGAAGCTTTCTTT. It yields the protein CASSPRPGQQNTEAFF.

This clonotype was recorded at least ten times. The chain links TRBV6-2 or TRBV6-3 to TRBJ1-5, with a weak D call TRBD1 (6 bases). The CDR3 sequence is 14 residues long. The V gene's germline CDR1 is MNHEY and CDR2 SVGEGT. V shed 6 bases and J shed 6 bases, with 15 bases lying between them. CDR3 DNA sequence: TGTGCCAGCAGAAATCCAGGGGCCCCTCAGCCCCAGCATTTT. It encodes CASRNPGAPQPQHF.

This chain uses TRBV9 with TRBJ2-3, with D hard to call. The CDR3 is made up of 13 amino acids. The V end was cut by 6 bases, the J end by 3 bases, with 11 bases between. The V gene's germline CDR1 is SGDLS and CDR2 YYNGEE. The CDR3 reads CASTSDETDTQYF. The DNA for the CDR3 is TGTGCCAGCACTTCGGACGAAACAGATACGCAGTATTTT.

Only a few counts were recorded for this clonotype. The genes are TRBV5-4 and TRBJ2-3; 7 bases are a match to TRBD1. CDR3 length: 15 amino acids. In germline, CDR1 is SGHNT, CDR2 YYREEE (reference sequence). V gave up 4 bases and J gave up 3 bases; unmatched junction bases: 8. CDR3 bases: TGTGCCAGCAGCACAGGACAGGTTCTGACAGATACGCAGTATTTT. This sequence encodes CASSTGQVLTDTQYF.

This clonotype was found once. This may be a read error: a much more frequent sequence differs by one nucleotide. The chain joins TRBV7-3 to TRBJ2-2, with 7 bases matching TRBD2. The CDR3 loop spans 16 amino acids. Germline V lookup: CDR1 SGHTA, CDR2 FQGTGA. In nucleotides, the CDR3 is TGTGCCAGCAGCTTTTCGCCTAGCGGAAACACCGGGGTGCTGTTTTTT. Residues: CASSFSPSGNTGVLFF.

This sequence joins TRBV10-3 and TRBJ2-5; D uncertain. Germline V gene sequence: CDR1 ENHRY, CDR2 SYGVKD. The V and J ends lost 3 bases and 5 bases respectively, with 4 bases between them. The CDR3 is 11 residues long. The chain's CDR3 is CAISDSETQYF. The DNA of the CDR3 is TGTGCCATCAGTGATAGCGAGACCCAGTACTTC.

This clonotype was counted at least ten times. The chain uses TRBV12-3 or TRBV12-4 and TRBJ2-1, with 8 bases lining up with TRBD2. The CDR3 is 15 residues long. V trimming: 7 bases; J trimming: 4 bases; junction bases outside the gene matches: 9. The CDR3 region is CASTPGTRGYNEQFF. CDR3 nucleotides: TGTGCCAGCACCCCCGGGACTAGGGGGTACAATGAGCAGTTCTTC.

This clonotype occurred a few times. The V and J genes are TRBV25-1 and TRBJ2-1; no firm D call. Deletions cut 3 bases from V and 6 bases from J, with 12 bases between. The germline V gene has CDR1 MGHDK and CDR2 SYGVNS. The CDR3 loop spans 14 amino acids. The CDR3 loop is CASSDPHPSNEQFF. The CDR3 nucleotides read TGTGCCAGCAGTGACCCCCACCCGAGCAATGAGCAGTTCTTC.